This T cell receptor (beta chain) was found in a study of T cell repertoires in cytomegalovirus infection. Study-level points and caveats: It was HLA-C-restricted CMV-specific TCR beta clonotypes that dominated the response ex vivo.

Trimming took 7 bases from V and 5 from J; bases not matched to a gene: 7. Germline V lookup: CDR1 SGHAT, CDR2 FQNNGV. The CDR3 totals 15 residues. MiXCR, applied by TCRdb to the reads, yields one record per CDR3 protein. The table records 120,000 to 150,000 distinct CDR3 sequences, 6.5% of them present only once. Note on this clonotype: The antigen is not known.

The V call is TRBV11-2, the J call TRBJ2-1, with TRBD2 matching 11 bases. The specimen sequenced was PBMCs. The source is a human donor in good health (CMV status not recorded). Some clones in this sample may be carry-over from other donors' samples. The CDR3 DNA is TGTGCCAGCACCGCAAGGACTAGCGGGCACAATGAGCAGTTCTTC. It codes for CASTARTSGHNEQFF.